This TCR beta chain was documented in a study of PD-1 blockade in classical Hodgkin lymphoma. The method was immunoSEQ multiplex PCR; TCRdb's version includes in-frame clones alone and lacks a portion of them. In the table there are about 24,000 clones, around 84% of which are singletons. Every patient experienced relapse after autologous stem cell transplantation, and brentuximab vedotin exposure varied. Starting with thawed PBMCs, CD4+ T cells were purified by magnetic negative selection. Germline CDR1 is MDHEN and CDR2 is SYDVKM. This CDR3 region has 14 residues. V dropped 6 bases and J dropped 7; count of bases not matched to a gene: 7.

The sequenced sample was CD4+ T cells from blood, obtained at baseline. The clonotype originates from a human donor with classical Hodgkin lymphoma. V usage is TRBV28 and J usage is TRBJ2-1, with 9 bases matching TRBD1. This chain's CDR3 is CASSPGTGWNEQFF. CDR3 nucleotide sequence: TGTGCCAGCAGCCCCGGGACAGGGTGGAATGAGCAGTTCTTC.